Below are 20 T cell receptor beta chains sequenced from a single sample in a study of blood T cell repertoires in COVID-19. Profiled with immunoSEQ multiplex PCR; TCRdb holds only in-frame clones, not every one. The sample yields some 45,000 clones, around 80% seen once. The sequenced material came from peripheral blood. These receptors came from a human donor in a cohort sampled during active COVID-19.

The CDR3 loop reads CASSIPFGAGGYNEQFF. The CDR3 bases are TGTGCCAGTAGTATACCTTTCGGAGCGGGAGGTTACAATGAGCAGTTCTTC. The J gene is TRBJ2-1, the V gene TRBV19; 9 bases fit TRBD2. Germline CDR1 reads LNHDA; CDR2 reads SQIVND (reference sequence). V shed 2 bases, J shed 4 bases, and the junction held 9 bases outside the gene matches. CDR3 length: 17 amino acids.

V is TRBV28 and J is TRBJ2-5; 15 nucleotides match TRBD2. This CDR3 is built from 18 residues. Germline V gene data show CDR1 as MDHEN and CDR2 as SYDVKM. V lost 4 bases, J lost 1 base, and 7 bases stayed unmatched. CDR3 bases: TGTGCCAGCAGTTCCAGACTGGGACTAGCGGGAGGCCAAGAGACCCAGTACTTC. Translation gives CASSSRLGLAGGQETQYF. Together with reference TRBV28 and TRBJ2-5, the CDR3 gives the full variable domain: DVKVTQSSRYLVKRTGEKVFLECVQDMDHENMFWYRQDPGLGLRLIYFSYDVKMKEKGDIPEGYSVSREKKERFSLILESASTNQTSMYLCASSSRLGLAGGQETQYFGPGTRLLVL.

The CDR3 loop is CASSVGSTGYFSGANVLTF. In DNA form, the CDR3 reads TGTGCCAGCAGCGTAGGTTCTACAGGGTATTTCTCTGGGGCCAACGTCCTGACTTTC. The rearrangement links TRBV9 to TRBJ2-6; maybe TRBD1 (6 bases). CDR1 is SGDLS, CDR2 YYNGEE, per germline. V was cut by 0 bases and J by 0 bases, with 16 bases left in between. The CDR3 length is 19 residues.

The chain employs TRBV2 and TRBJ1-1; TRBD1 is a possible D gene (5 bases). V lost 4 bases to trimming and J lost 6 bases, with 12 bases between them. Per the germline V gene, CDR1 is SNHLY and CDR2 is FYNNEI. This CDR3 spans 13 amino acids. CDR3 in amino acids: CASSGTTTPEAFF. CDR3 DNA sequence: TGTGCCAGCAGTGGGACAACTACCCCTGAAGCTTTCTTT.

The chain combines TRBV6-2 or TRBV6-3 with TRBJ2-2; perhaps TRBD2 as D (6 bases). The CDR3 is made up of 17 amino acids. With 6 bases removed from V and 5 bases from J, the gap between germline ends came to 22 bases. CDR1 is MNHEY and CDR2 is SVGEGT in the germline V gene. CDR3 DNA sequence: TGTGCCAGCAGCCCTCTTAACGGGGGACGGGGGACCGGGGAGCTGTTTTTT. Amino acids: CASSPLNGGRGTGELFF.

In its sample, this clone was seen once. CDR3 in amino acids: CSVSDRASETQYF. The CDR3 DNA is TGCAGCGTTTCCGACAGGGCCTCGGAGACCCAGTACTTC. This chain joins TRBV29-1 and TRBJ2-5, with 7 bases fitting TRBD1. CDR1 SQVTM and CDR2 ANQGSEA come from the germline V gene. Trimming removed 5 bases from V and 5 bases from J; junction bases left unmatched: 8. The CDR3 length is 13 residues.

The sample holds one count of this clone. V gene TRBV4-2 combines with J gene TRBJ2-3, with D possibly matching TRBD2 (8 bases). V shed 3 bases and J shed 2 bases, with 12 bases lying between them. Germline CDR1 is LGHNA and CDR2 is YNFKEQ. The CDR3 length is 15 residues. The CDR3 DNA follows: TGTGCCAGCAGCCATAGCGGGACAGTCACAGATACGCAGTATTTT. Its protein product is CASSHSGTVTDTQYF.

The genes are TRBV6-5 and TRBJ2-2; 8 bases fit TRBD1. J lost 2 bases, V lost 4 bases, and 3 bases had no gene match. The V gene's germline CDR1 is MNHEY and CDR2 SVGAGI. CDR3 length: 15 residues. CDR3 sequence (DNA): TGTGCCAGCAGTTTACAGGGGGGAAACACCGGGGAGCTGTTTTTT. Protein sequence: CASSLQGGNTGELFF.

The V and J genes are TRBV7-8 and TRBJ2-5; D remains ambiguous. The CDR3 runs to 16 residues. CDR1 is SGHVS and CDR2 is FQNEAQ in the germline V gene. The V end lost 1 base, the J end lost 7 bases, and 19 bases lay between the germline ends. In DNA, the CDR3 is TGTGCCAGCAGCTTAGATTCGGTGGCCCAGGTTAGGACCCAGTACTTC. Its protein is CASSLDSVAQVRTQYF.

J is TRBJ2-3 and V is TRBV9; TRBD1 matches at 8 bases. The V gene's germline CDR1 is SGDLS and CDR2 YYNGEE. V lost 4 bases to trimming and J lost 1 base; unmatched junction nucleotides: 5. The CDR3 is made up of 15 amino acids. CDR3 protein: CASSPTGGGTDTQYF. The CDR3 region has the DNA TGTGCCAGCAGCCCCACAGGGGGAGGCACAGATACGCAGTATTTT.

This sequence joins TRBV30 and TRBJ2-3, with a tentative D call TRBD2 (5 bases). Germline-derived CDR1 and CDR2 are GTSNPN and SVGIG (reference sequence). The CDR3 runs 14 residues. The V gene lost 3 bases and the J gene lost 3 bases, with 13 bases spanning the gap. CDR3 in amino acids: CAWRYGELTDTQYF. The CDR3 nucleotides are TGTGCCTGGAGGTACGGGGAATTGACAGATACGCAGTATTTT.

This chain uses TRBV20-1 with TRBJ1-2, with D possibly being TRBD1 (5 bases). This CDR3 comprises 18 residues. Germline V gives CDR1 DFQATT, CDR2 SNEGSKA (reference sequence). Trimming took 3 bases from V and 4 from J, leaving 27 bases between them. The CDR3 bases are TGCAGTGCTAGTTATAAAGGCCTCCAGGGCCGACCCAGCTATGGCTACACCTTC. Translated: CSASYKGLQGRPSYGYTF.

This chain links TRBV18 with TRBJ2-1; TRBD2 is a possible D gene (6 bases). The CDR3 totals 15 residues. V was trimmed by 2 bases and J by 9 bases, leaving 17 bases between them. CDR1 and CDR2 (germline): KGHSH, LQKENI. CDR3 nucleotides: TGTGCCAGCTCACCAATTGTCGGGGGAGGCGGTGAGCAGTTCTTC. Protein product: CASSPIVGGGGEQFF.

CDR3 in DNA: TGTGCCAGCAGCCAGGAACGAACCGACCGCACAGATACGCAGTATTTT. This gives the protein CASSQERTDRTDTQYF. The rearrangement links TRBV7-9 to TRBJ2-3; D gene uncertain. V was trimmed by 5 bases and J by 1 base, leaving 16 bases between them. CDR1 is SEHNR and CDR2 is FQNEAQ in the germline V gene (reference sequence). This CDR3 has 16 residues.

V and J are TRBV30 and TRBJ1-1; 8 nucleotides line up with TRBD1. This CDR3 spans 14 amino acids. Germline V gives CDR1 GTSNPN, CDR2 SVGIG (reference sequence). The V gene end was trimmed by 2 bases and the J gene end by 5 bases; junction bases not matched to a gene: 7. CDR3 sequence (DNA): TGTGCCTGGAGTATGGGCAGGGGGCGAACTGAAGCTTTCTTT. Its translation: CAWSMGRGRTEAFF.

The V and J genes are TRBV6-1 and TRBJ1-2; D ambiguous. V was shortened by 1 base and J by 3 bases, with 6 bases between the two germline ends. This CDR3 spans 13 amino acids. The germline gives CDR1 MNHNS, CDR2 SASEGT. The CDR3 sequence: CASSEGIDYGYTF. CDR3 in DNA: TGTGCCAGCAGTGAAGGAATAGACTATGGCTACACCTTC.

V usage is TRBV29-1 and J usage is TRBJ1-1; D gene uncertain. This CDR3 is 13 amino acids long. The germline gives CDR1 SQVTM, CDR2 ANQGSEA. The V end was cut by 4 bases, the J end by 1 base, with 10 bases between. CDR3 residues: CSVARGGNTEAFF. The DNA for the CDR3 is TGCAGCGTTGCCCGAGGCGGGAACACTGAAGCTTTCTTT.

The chain is built from TRBV5-1 and TRBJ1-1; 9 bases align to TRBD1. In germline, CDR1 is SGHRS, CDR2 YFSETQ. The CDR3 has 14 amino acids. Trimming at V came to 3 bases and at J to 10 bases, leaving 10 bases not matched to a gene. CDR3 coding DNA: TGCGCCAGCAGCTCCCAGGGACAGGGAGAAGGAGCTTTCTTT. It yields the protein CASSSQGQGEGAFF.

This clone was detected a few times. The V gene is TRBV10-3, the J gene TRBJ2-7; 16 bases are a match to TRBD2. Germline CDR1 is ENHRY and CDR2 is SYGVKD. The CDR3 runs 16 residues. The V segment lost 7 bases and the J segment 2 bases; nucleotides outside the gene matches: 5. CDR3 nucleotides: TGTGCCATCAAGGGGACTAGCGGGAGGGCCCCCTACGAGCAGTACTTC. It is translated as CAIKGTSGRAPYEQYF.

This chain links TRBV2 with TRBJ2-7; 7 bases agree with TRBD2. Trimming took 5 bases from V and 0 from J; bases not matched to a gene: 4. In germline, CDR1 is SNHLY, CDR2 FYNNEI. CDR3 size: 14 residues. The CDR3 loop is CASSQLASSYEQYF. CDR3 DNA sequence: TGTGCCAGCAGTCAACTAGCGAGCTCCTACGAGCAGTACTTC. The whole variable domain, filled in from reference TRBV2 and TRBJ2-7, reads EPEVTQTPSHQVTQMGQEVILRCVPISNHLYFYWYRQILGQKVEFLVSFYNNEISEKSEIFDDQFSVERPDGSNFTLKIRSTKLEDSAMYFCASSQLASSYEQYFGPGTRLTVT.